This T cell receptor (beta chain) emerged from a study of response to subunit inactivated influenza vaccine. Study-wide results and caveats: Few additional T cells are recruited per seasonal influenza vaccination, authors suggested.

With regard to this clonotype: The antigen is not known.

The CDR3 has 14 amino acids. The V gene lost 0 bases and the J gene lost 7 bases, with 13 bases spanning the gap. Per germline, CDR1 SGHRS and CDR2 YFSETQ. TCRdb itself ran the RT-PCR reads through MiXCR, one entry per CDR3 protein. In the table there are roughly 710,000 distinct CDR3 sequences, 12% to 15% of which are singletons. The sample here was PBMCs from blood, taken about 14 days before vaccination. V usage is TRBV5-1 and J usage is TRBJ1-2; D is ambiguous. The clonotype was recovered from a man aged 50 to 60 who received an inactivated influenza vaccine. The CDR3 loop reads CASSLGAGVRGYTF. The CDR3 bases are TGCGCCAGCAGCTTGGGGGCTGGCGTCCGTGGCTACACCTTC. Full variable domain (outside the CDR3, taken from reference TRBV5-1 and TRBJ1-2): KAGVTQTPRYLIKTRGQQVTLSCSPISGHRSVSWYQQTPGQGLQFLFEYFSETQRNKGNFPGRFSGRQFSNSRSEMNVSTLELGDSALYLCASSLGAGVRGYTFGSGTRLTVV.